These 9 T cell receptor beta chains share one sample of origin, sequenced in a study of blood T cell repertoires in COVID-19. Only in-frame clones appear in the TCRdb table, and some are missing; sequencing was by immunoSEQ multiplex PCR. Of some 370,000 clones listed, more than 70% were seen once; the top ten hold 1% to 1.5%. The sequencing sample was made of peripheral blood. The receptors come from a man aged 40-49 years with acute or convalescent COVID-19.

The chain carries TRBV5-5 and TRBJ1-6, with D perhaps matching TRBD1 (5 bases). The V gene lost 3 bases and the J gene lost 6 bases, with 13 bases spanning the gap. The CDR3 is 15 amino acids. Germline values: CDR1 SGHKS, CDR2 YYEKEE (reference sequence). CDR3 in amino acids: CASSWSGGGNSPLHF. The CDR3 DNA sequence: TGTGCCAGCAGCTGGTCCGGGGGGGGTAATTCACCCCTCCACTTT.

J is TRBJ2-7 and V is TRBV5-5; TRBD1 matches at 7 bases. The trim removed 4 bases at V and 3 bases at J, leaving 13 bases unmatched. CDR1 is SGHKS, CDR2 YYEKEE, per germline (reference sequence). This CDR3 region has 16 residues. The DNA of the CDR3 is TGTGCCAGCAGCCGTCCGAGACAGGGATTGGTCTACGAGCAGTACTTC. It codes for CASSRPRQGLVYEQYF.

The V and J genes are TRBV6-6 and TRBJ2-4; TRBD1 might be the D (6 bases). Germline-derived CDR1 and CDR2 are MNHNY and SVGAGI (reference sequence). The V end lost 7 bases, the J end lost 8 bases, and 12 bases lay between the germline ends. The CDR3 contains 12 residues. CDR3 loop: CASMGRGDIQYF. CDR3 DNA sequence: TGTGCCAGCATGGGCAGGGGAGACATTCAGTACTTC.

The chain is built from TRBV28 and TRBJ1-2; TRBD1 matches at 8 bases. Germline values: CDR1 MDHEN, CDR2 SYDVKM. V was clipped by 1 base and J by 13 bases; unmatched bases: 5. The CDR3 spans 12 residues. As DNA, the CDR3 is TGTGCCAGCAGTTTATCAGGGGGCGAATCCACCTTC. Protein product: CASSLSGGESTF.

This clone was picked up one time. The V call is TRBV19, the J call TRBJ2-7, with D possibly matching TRBD2 (5 bases). The V gene's germline CDR1 is LNHDA and CDR2 SQIVND (reference sequence). V was shortened by 2 bases and J by 3 bases, with 11 bases between the two germline ends. The CDR3 length is 14 residues. CDR3 loop: CASSINGDVYEQYF. CDR3 sequence (DNA): TGTGCCAGTAGTATAAACGGGGATGTCTACGAGCAGTACTTC.

This clone has only one observation. The chain joins TRBV6-6 to TRBJ1-5; TRBD1 might be the D (5 bases). CDR1 MNHNY and CDR2 SVGAGI come from the germline V gene (reference sequence). V lost 6 bases and J lost 1, with 13 bases in between. This CDR3 comprises 15 residues. This chain's CDR3 is CASRPKAGSNQPQHF. CDR3 sequence (DNA): TGTGCCAGCAGACCGAAGGCAGGGAGCAATCAGCCCCAGCATTTT.

The chain carries TRBV12-3 or TRBV12-4 and TRBJ1-1; D is perhaps TRBD1 (6 bases). Trimming took 5 bases from V and 3 from J, leaving 10 bases between them. This CDR3 spans 13 amino acids. The CDR3 spells CASSPRGYTEAFF. The CDR3 DNA is TGTGCCAGCAGTCCCAGGGGTTACACTGAAGCTTTCTTT.

The chain has TRBV9 and TRBJ2-3, with D maybe TRBD2 (5 bases). This CDR3 is 12 amino acids long. Germline CDR1 reads SGDLS; CDR2 reads YYNGEE. V was trimmed by 4 bases and J by 6 bases, leaving 9 bases between them. The CDR3 protein is CASSKEADTQYF. CDR3 bases: TGTGCCAGCAGCAAGGAGGCGGATACGCAGTATTTT.

The DNA for the CDR3 is TGTGCCAGCAGCGCCAGATCCTCCTACAATGAGCAGTTCTTC. This translates into CASSARSSYNEQFF. The V and J genes are TRBV9 and TRBJ2-1, with D unclear. Trimming removed 3 bases from V and 0 bases from J, with 7 bases in between. The V gene's germline CDR1 is SGDLS and CDR2 YYNGEE. This CDR3 is 14 amino acids long.